The clone carrying this T cell receptor beta chain came up many times. Its matching antigen is unknown. This sample was taken from a study of Graves' ophthalmopathy and Graves' hyperthyroidism. Study outcomes and limitations: The majority of expanded thyroid clonotypes above 0.001 frequency also occurred in blood.

V lost 3 bases to trimming and J lost 4 bases, with 12 bases between them. Germline V gives CDR1 DFQATT, CDR2 SNEGSKA (reference sequence). This CDR3 contains 14 residues. Aged 18 to 65, hyperthyroidism patients had new diagnoses of under 2 months' duration. Clinical symptoms, serum thyroxine, TRAb, thyroid ultrasound and orbital computed tomography determined diagnosis. RNA transcripts were the source from which TCR beta CDR3 regions were amplified. First-round RT-PCR employed HTBI primers, with a second-round multiplex PCR after it. TCRdb re-called the multiplex PCR reads through MiXCR, storing one row per CDR3 protein. This sample has hundreds of thousands of distinct CDR3 sequences; 22% occur once, and the top ten carry more than 5.5%.

The rearrangement links TRBV20-1 to TRBJ1-4, with a weak D call TRBD1 (5 bases). The clonotype originates from a woman between 18 and 29 years old with stable Graves' hyperthyroidism. Some clones in this sample may be carry-over from other donors' samples. What was sequenced was peripheral blood. CDR3 sequence reads: CSASGTQVNEKLFF. In nucleotides, the CDR3 is TGCAGTGCTAGCGGGACGCAGGTTAATGAAAAACTGTTTTTT.